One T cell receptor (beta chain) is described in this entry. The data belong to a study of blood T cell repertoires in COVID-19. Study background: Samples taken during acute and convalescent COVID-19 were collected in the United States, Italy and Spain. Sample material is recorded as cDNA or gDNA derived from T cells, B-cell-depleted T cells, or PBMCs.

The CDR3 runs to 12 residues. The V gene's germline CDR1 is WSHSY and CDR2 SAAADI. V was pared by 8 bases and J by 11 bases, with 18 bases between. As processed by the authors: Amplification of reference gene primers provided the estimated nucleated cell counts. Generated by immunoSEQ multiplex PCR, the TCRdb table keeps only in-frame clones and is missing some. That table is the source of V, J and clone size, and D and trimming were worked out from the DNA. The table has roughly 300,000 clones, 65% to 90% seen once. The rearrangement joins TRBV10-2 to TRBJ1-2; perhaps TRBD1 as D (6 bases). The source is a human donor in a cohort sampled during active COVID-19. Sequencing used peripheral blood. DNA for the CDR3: TGCGCCAGCCTCGGACAGACATGGCGGTACACCTTC. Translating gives CASLGQTWRYTF.